The sequence of this T cell receptor (beta chain) was determined in a study of Ad26.COV2.S vaccination and SARS-CoV-2 variants. In the study overall: COV1001, an Ad26.COV2.S trial, supplied this vaccine-arm donor. Ad26.COV2.S shots went into the muscle once or twice, 56 days apart. Study-level findings and limits: Recipients of either vaccine or placebo displayed similar breadth of non-spike TCRs.

Treatment given: roughly 18 received Ad26.COV2.S at low or high dose, single or two shots; five or six received placebo; per-sample allocation not given. The study sampled participants on day 63 after the first vaccine or placebo injection. An Ad26 vector expressing Wuhan-strain SARS-CoV-2 spike served as the vaccine. The data were produced by immunoSEQ multiplex PCR, yet TCRdb's version contains in-frame clones alone and is incomplete. Of around 300,000 clones in the sample, 75% to 90% were seen once. Regarding this clone: What it recognizes is unknown.

Germline V CDR1 and CDR2: LGHNA, YNFKEQ. The V gene lost 5 bases and the J gene lost 7 bases, with 14 bases spanning the gap. The CDR3 runs to 14 residues. This sequence was found in a person aged 18 to 59 who received the Ad26.COV2.S COVID-19 vaccine or a placebo. Material: peripheral blood, obtained in a trial of Ad26.COV2.S vaccine versus placebo. The V gene is TRBV4-2, the J gene TRBJ2-2; D possibly corresponds to TRBD2 (6 bases). CDR3 protein: CASSLTGTGGELFF. CDR3 nucleotide sequence: TGTGCCAGCAGCTTAACCGGGACTGGCGGGGAGCTGTTTTTT.